The 7 T cell receptor beta chains below come from one sample, sequenced in a study of blood T cells in healthy people across ages. A sample-barcoded 5' primer and a J-beta primer mix were used in a second PCR of about 6 to 11 cycles. From the 5' RACE reads, TCRdb called clonotypes with MiXCR, one entry per CDR3 protein. The sample has about 640,000 distinct CDR3 sequences, roughly 50% seen once; the top ten hold 35% to 40%. Source material: blood. These receptors originate from a man aged 55 to 70 in good health.

The chain joins TRBV29-1 to TRBJ2-5; no firm D call. The J call may be in error: the DNA end matches TRBJ2-7 better. CDR3 length: 13 amino acids. Germline V gene lookup returns CDR1 SQVTM and CDR2 ANQGSEA. CDR3 in amino acids: CSAHEGLPYEQYF. CDR3 nucleotide sequence: TGCAGCGCCCACGAAGGGTTACCCTACGAGCAGTACTTC.

The chain joins TRBV9 to TRBJ1-2, with D perhaps TRBD1 (5 bases). The CDR3 runs 15 residues. CDR1 SGDLS and CDR2 YYNGEE come from the germline V gene. Trimming removed 0 bases at V and 2 bases at J, with 11 bases between. CDR3 loop: CASSVGGGANYGYTF. Here the CDR3 DNA reads TGTGCCAGCAGCGTAGGTGGAGGGGCGAACTATGGCTACACCTTC. Combining the CDR3 with reference TRBV9 and TRBJ1-2 gives the whole variable domain DSGVTQTPKHLITATGQRVTLRCSPRSGDLSVYWYQQSLDQGLQFLIQYYNGEERAKGNILERFSAQQFPDLHSELNLSSLELGDSALYFCASSVGGGANYGYTFGSGTRLTVV.

The chain couples TRBV9 to TRBJ2-3; either TRBD1 or TRBD2 may fit D (5 bases each). The CDR3 length is 15 residues. CDR1 is SGDLS and CDR2 is YYNGEE in the germline V gene. V dropped 2 bases and J dropped 5 bases, with 15 bases sitting between them. CDR3 sequence (DNA): TGTGCCAGCAGCGTTCAGTGGGACCGCCGAGATACGCAGTATTTT. This codes for CASSVQWDRRDTQYF.

This chain uses TRBV29-1 with TRBJ2-1; D is ambiguous. CDR1 SQVTM and CDR2 ANQGSEA come from the germline V gene. The V end was cut by 3 bases, the J end by 1 base, with 7 bases between. The CDR3 covers 13 residues. The CDR3 is CSVEAVSYNEQFF. CDR3 DNA: TGCAGCGTTGAGGCAGTTTCCTACAATGAGCAGTTCTTC.

This chain joins TRBV5-1 and TRBJ2-3, with 8 bases fitting TRBD1. This CDR3 is 16 amino acids long. Trimming removed 4 bases from V and 0 bases from J; junction bases left unmatched: 7. Looked up from germline, CDR1 is SGHRS and CDR2 is YFSETQ. The chain's CDR3 is CASSTTGGTSTDTQYF. DNA of the CDR3: TGCGCCAGCAGCACCACAGGGGGTACTAGCACAGATACGCAGTATTTT.

V and J are TRBV20-1 and TRBJ2-5; D remains ambiguous. Trimming took off 3 bases at V and 11 bases at J, with 25 bases between the two ends. The germline CDR1 and CDR2 sequences are DFQATT and SNEGSKA (reference sequence). The CDR3 sequence is 15 residues long. CDR3: CSARESEYSYNEQYF. CDR3 DNA: TGCAGTGCTAGGGAGTCGGAATACTCCTACAATGAGCAGTACTTC.

The rearrangement joins TRBV10-2 to TRBJ2-1; TRBD2 agrees at 9 bases. V lost 3 bases, J lost 7 bases, and 7 bases stayed unmatched. CDR1 is WSHSY, CDR2 SAAADI, per germline. The CDR3 length is 15 residues. CDR3 amino acids: CASSDLAGKGNEQFF. Here the CDR3 DNA reads TGCGCCAGCAGTGACCTAGCGGGAAAGGGGAATGAGCAGTTCTTC.